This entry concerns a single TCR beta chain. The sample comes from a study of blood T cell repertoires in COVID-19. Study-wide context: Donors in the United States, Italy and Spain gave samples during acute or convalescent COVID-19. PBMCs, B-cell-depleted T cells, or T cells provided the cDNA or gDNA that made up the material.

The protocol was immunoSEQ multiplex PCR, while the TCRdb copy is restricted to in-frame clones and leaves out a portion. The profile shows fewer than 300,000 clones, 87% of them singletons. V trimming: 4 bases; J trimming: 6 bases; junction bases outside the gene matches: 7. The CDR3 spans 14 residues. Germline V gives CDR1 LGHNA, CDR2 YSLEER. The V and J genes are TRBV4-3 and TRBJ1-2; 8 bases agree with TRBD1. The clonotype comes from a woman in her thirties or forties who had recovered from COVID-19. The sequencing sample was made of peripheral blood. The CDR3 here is CASSRRRGQDGYTF. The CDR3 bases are TGCGCCAGCAGCCGTCGCAGGGGGCAGGATGGCTACACCTTC.